This entry lists 22 T cell receptor beta chains sequenced from one sample in a study of shared clonotypes between healthy human individuals. Repertoires were generated with immunoSEQ multiplex PCR, while TCRdb's copy carries only in-frame clones and drops some. Of some 2,400,000 clones listed, 90% to 97% are singletons. The sample comprised naive CD4+ T cells sorted from blood. This sample's subset: CD45RA+ positively selected. Every receptor here comes from a man in his late teens or twenties in good health.

This rearrangement joins TRBV18 to TRBJ2-7; D is unresolved. The CDR3 has 15 residues. Trimming took off 0 bases at V and 2 bases at J, with 11 bases between the two ends. Germline values: CDR1 KGHSH, CDR2 LQKENI. CDR3 region: CASSPPTSQTYEQYF. CDR3 sequence (DNA): TGTGCCAGCTCACCACCGACATCTCAGACCTACGAGCAGTACTTC.

As for this clone: The same CDR3 arises from other DNA sequences in this sample as well. The V call is TRBV5-1, the J call TRBJ2-7; D call uncertain. The V end was cut by 0 bases, the J end by 2 bases, with 6 bases between. Germline CDR1 and CDR2: SGHRS and YFSETQ. The CDR3 is 13 amino acids. CDR3 residues: CASSLEGTYEQYF. CDR3 coding DNA: TGCGCCAGCAGCTTGGAAGGAACCTACGAGCAGTACTTC.

On this clone: Different DNA sequences within this sample yield the same CDR3. The V call is TRBV14, the J call TRBJ1-1; D unresolved. The CDR3 runs to 13 residues. The V gene's germline CDR1 is SGHDN and CDR2 FVKESK. The germline V and J ends were trimmed by 4 bases and 1 base, with 7 bases remaining between them. CDR3 nucleotide sequence: TGTGCCAGCAGCCTCCTAGGGAACACTGAAGCTTTCTTT. This codes for CASSLLGNTEAFF.

The chain recombines TRBV19 with TRBJ1-4, with 9 bases lining up with TRBD1. This CDR3 is 14 amino acids long. Trimming took 6 bases from V and 8 from J; bases not matched to a gene: 7. Germline CDR1 LNHDA, CDR2 SQIVND (reference sequence). CDR3 in DNA: TGTGCCAGTAGGAGGGACAGGGTAGACGAAAAACTGTTTTTT. Its protein is CASRRDRVDEKLFF.

V and J are TRBV7-2 and TRBJ1-6; D gene unclear. Germline CDR1 and CDR2: SGHTA and FQGNSA. V was cut by 1 base and J by 6 bases, with 10 bases left in between. The CDR3 consists of 15 residues. In nucleotides, the CDR3 is TGTGCCAGCAGCTTAGGCACGGATGGTAATTCACCCCTCCACTTT. Translation: CASSLGTDGNSPLHF.

The chain carries TRBV4-3 and TRBJ2-1; 10 bases align to TRBD2. CDR3 length: 16 residues. CDR1 and CDR2 (germline): LGHNA, YSLEER. Unmatched junction bases numbered 3, after V lost 0 bases and J lost 4 bases. DNA for the CDR3: TGCGCCAGCAGCCAAGACGGACTAGCGGAGTACAATGAGCAGTTCTTC. Translating gives CASSQDGLAEYNEQFF.

This clone was recorded once. This sample includes further DNA sequences coding for the same CDR3. V is TRBV18 and J is TRBJ2-7, with 8 bases identical to TRBD1. Germline loops: CDR1 KGHSH, CDR2 LQKENI. The V segment lost 3 bases and the J segment 5 bases; nucleotides outside the gene matches: 0. The CDR3 totals 12 residues. The DNA for the CDR3 is TGTGCCAGCTCACCGGACAGGGACGAGCAGTACTTC. Protein sequence: CASSPDRDEQYF.

In DNA form, the CDR3 reads TGCAGCGTTGAAAAGGACGGACAGGGGGGTAGGAACGAGCAGTACTTC. Encoded protein: CSVEKDGQGGRNEQYF. The V gene is TRBV29-1, the J gene TRBJ2-7; 10 nucleotides agree with TRBD1. V lost 2 bases, J lost 5 bases, and 12 bases stayed unmatched. The CDR3 totals 16 residues. CDR1 SQVTM and CDR2 ANQGSEA come from the germline V gene.

This clone was counted once. This rearrangement joins TRBV6-5 to TRBJ1-5; 7 nucleotides match TRBD1. There are 15 residues in the CDR3. CDR1 MNHEY and CDR2 SVGAGI come from the germline V gene. V dropped 7 bases and J dropped 7; count of bases not matched to a gene: 13. The chain's CDR3 is CASKLKTGSRQPQHF. CDR3 coding DNA: TGTGCCAGCAAACTAAAGACAGGGAGTCGACAGCCCCAGCATTTT.

The chain links TRBV7-9 to TRBJ1-1; the D gene is possibly TRBD1 (6 bases). This CDR3 comprises 16 residues. Trimming pared 3 bases from V and 7 bases from J, leaving 21 bases between. Germline CDR1 SEHNR, CDR2 FQNEAQ (reference sequence). The DNA of the CDR3 is TGTGCCAGCAGCTTTGTGTTGGGGGCGCTCCATCATGAAGCTTTCTTT. Its protein is CASSFVLGALHHEAFF.

V is TRBV5-1 and J is TRBJ2-7; 8 bases are shared with TRBD1. This CDR3 region has 16 residues. CDR1 and CDR2 (germline): SGHRS, YFSETQ. V lost 0 bases and J lost 3; bases outside the gene matches: 8. CDR3 bases: TGCGCCAGCAGCTTGGCGTCTGGACAGGGCATCTACGAGCAGTACTTC. Translation gives CASSLASGQGIYEQYF.

The CDR3 sequence: CASSQDIRQGATGANVLTF. The CDR3 DNA sequence: TGTGCCAGCAGCCAAGATATAAGGCAGGGGGCGACCGGGGCCAACGTCCTGACTTTC. This chain links TRBV14 with TRBJ2-6, with 8 bases fitting TRBD1. Germline V gene lookup returns CDR1 SGHDN and CDR2 FVKESK. CDR3 length equals 19 residues. The V segment lost 0 bases and the J segment 4 bases; nucleotides outside the gene matches: 11.

Regarding this clone: Other DNA sequences in this specimen translate into the identical CDR3. The V call is TRBV10-3, the J call TRBJ2-3, with 8 bases matching TRBD2. The CDR3 contains 16 residues. V gave up 0 bases and J gave up 3 bases; unmatched junction bases: 5. Per the germline V gene, CDR1 is ENHRY and CDR2 is SYGVKD. Here the CDR3 DNA reads TGTGCCATCAGTGAGTCGGCGGGGGGAAGGACAGATACGCAGTATTTT. As protein: CAISESAGGRTDTQYF.

The chain uses TRBV6-5 and TRBJ1-2, with no clear D. CDR3 length equals 15 residues. The germline V gene has CDR1 MNHEY and CDR2 SVGAGI. Between the trimmed V and J ends, which lost 0 bases and 1 base, there was a span of 9 bases. The CDR3 protein is CASSYSKGFNYGYTF. Here the CDR3 DNA reads TGTGCCAGCAGTTACTCGAAAGGGTTTAACTATGGCTACACCTTC.

The chain carries TRBV4-1 and TRBJ2-1; TRBD2 aligns across 12 bases. Germline CDR1 reads MGHRA; CDR2 reads YSYEKL. The CDR3 contains 17 residues. V shed 4 bases, J shed 7 bases, and the junction held 11 bases outside the gene matches. CDR3 protein: CASSRVQTSGRRNEQFF. The CDR3 nucleotides read TGCGCCAGCAGCCGGGTTCAGACTAGCGGGAGAAGGAATGAGCAGTTCTTC.

J is TRBJ2-5 and V is TRBV7-9; TRBD2 is a possible D gene (5 bases). Trimming cost V 5 bases and J 4 bases, with 17 bases left between them. CDR1 is SEHNR, CDR2 FQNEAQ, per germline (reference sequence). The CDR3 consists of 15 residues. CDR3 loop: CASSPSGKGGETQYF. CDR3 sequence (DNA): TGTGCCAGCAGCCCCTCGGGCAAAGGAGGAGAGACCCAGTACTTC.

The chain couples TRBV30 to TRBJ2-7; D perhaps matches TRBD2 (5 bases). The CDR3 is 13 amino acids. Trimming took 1 base from V and 6 from J, leaving 13 bases between them. Germline CDR1 and CDR2: GTSNPN and SVGIG (reference sequence). For the CDR3, the DNA is TGTGCCTGGAGTGGGACTGCGTCCCGCGAGCAGTACTTC. Protein: CAWSGTASREQYF.

CDR3 in DNA: TGCGCCAGCAGCCAAGGGGGCGCCAGGGACAGACTCCCCTACGAGCAGTACTTC. Protein product: CASSQGGARDRLPYEQYF. The chain joins TRBV4-1 to TRBJ2-7, with 7 positions matching TRBD1. The CDR3 has 18 amino acids. The trim removed 1 base at V and 2 bases at J, leaving 14 bases unmatched. The germline V gene encodes CDR1 MGHRA and CDR2 YSYEKL.

This sequence joins TRBV19 and TRBJ1-1; TRBD1 matches at 7 bases. CDR3 length equals 12 residues. The germline gives CDR1 LNHDA, CDR2 SQIVND (reference sequence). V lost 6 bases and J lost 4; bases outside the gene matches: 2. CDR3 in amino acids: CASSRTGTEAFF. CDR3 DNA: TGTGCCAGTAGCAGGACAGGCACTGAAGCTTTCTTT.

For this clone: This CDR3 is also generated by other DNA sequences in the sample. The chain uses TRBV7-3 and TRBJ1-1, with D maybe TRBD1 (6 bases). Trimming took off 4 bases at V and 5 bases at J, with 11 bases between the two ends. The CDR3 has 13 amino acids. Germline loops: CDR1 SGHTA, CDR2 FQGTGA. The CDR3 here is CASSYGQNTEAFF. The CDR3 DNA reads TGTGCCAGCAGCTACGGACAGAATACTGAAGCTTTCTTT. The full variable domain, in which reference TRBV7-3 and TRBJ1-1 provide the parts outside the CDR3, is GAGVSQTPSNKVTEKGKYVELRCDPISGHTALYWYRQSLGQGPEFLIYFQGTGAADDSGLPNDRFFAVRPEGSVSTLKIQRTERGDSAVYLCASSYGQNTEAFFGQGTRLTVV.

This clone came up once. The CDR3 coding sequence is TGTGCCAGCGTTCCGGGACAGGGTTCCACAGATACGCAGTATTTT. This gives the protein CASVPGQGSTDTQYF. The rearrangement uses TRBV2 and TRBJ2-3; 9 positions agree with TRBD1. The ends lost 8 bases at V and 2 bases at J; junction bases unmatched: 8. The CDR3 loop spans 15 amino acids. The germline V gene encodes CDR1 SNHLY and CDR2 FYNNEI.

J is TRBJ2-3 and V is TRBV9, with D perhaps given as TRBD1 or TRBD2 (5 bases each). V lost 0 bases and J lost 6, with 14 bases in between. CDR1 and CDR2 (germline): SGDLS, YYNGEE. The CDR3 extends over 15 amino acids. The CDR3 DNA reads as TGTGCCAGCAGCGTAGGGCCCAGGGACGAGGATACGCAGTATTTT. Amino acid sequence: CASSVGPRDEDTQYF.